This section outlines one T cell receptor beta chain sequence together with its context. What it recognizes is unknown. Germline lookup yields CDR1 LNHDA and CDR2 SQIVND (reference sequence). The CDR3 consists of 14 residues. The entry originates in a study of T cells in narcolepsy. The study's findings and limits: Some memory CD4+ repertoires had no autoreactive clone sequences. Autoreactive clonotypes reportedly recurred in blood of same and different patients, not controls.

Sequencing was performed with immunoSEQ multiplex PCR; in TCRdb, only in-frame clones are kept and a portion is missing. The data contain approximately 26,000 clones, more than 65% of them seen just once; the ten biggest clones take up about 1.1%. Sequenced sample: memory (CD45RA-) CD4+ T cells from blood. The V gene is TRBV19, the J gene TRBJ1-4; perhaps TRBD1 as D (6 bases). The sequence was obtained from a human donor in good health. The CDR3 protein is CATNPGHKGEKLFF. The CDR3 DNA sequence: TGTGCGACGAACCCGGGACATAAGGGAGAAAAACTGTTTTTT.